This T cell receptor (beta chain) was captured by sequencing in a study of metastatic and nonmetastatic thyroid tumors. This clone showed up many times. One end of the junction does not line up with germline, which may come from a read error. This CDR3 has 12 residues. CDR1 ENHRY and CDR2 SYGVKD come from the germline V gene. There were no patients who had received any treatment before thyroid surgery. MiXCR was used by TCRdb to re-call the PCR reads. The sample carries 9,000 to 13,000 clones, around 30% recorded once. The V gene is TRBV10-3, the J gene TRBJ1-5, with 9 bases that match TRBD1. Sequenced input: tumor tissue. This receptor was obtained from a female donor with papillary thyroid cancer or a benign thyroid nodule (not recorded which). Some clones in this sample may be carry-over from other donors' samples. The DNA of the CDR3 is TGCGGGACAGGGCTGGCAAATCAGCCCCAGCATTTT. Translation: CGTGLANQPQHF.